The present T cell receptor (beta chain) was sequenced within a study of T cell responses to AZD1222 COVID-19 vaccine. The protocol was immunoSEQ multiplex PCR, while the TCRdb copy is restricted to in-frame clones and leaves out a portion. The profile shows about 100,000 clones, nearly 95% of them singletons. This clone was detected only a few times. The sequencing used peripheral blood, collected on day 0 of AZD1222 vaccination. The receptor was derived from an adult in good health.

DNA of the CDR3: TGTGCCAGCAGCCCTACGGGACAGGCGGGCACTGAAGCTTTCTTT. It codes for CASSPTGQAGTEAFF. The V call is TRBV11-2, the J call TRBJ1-1; 8 bases are a match to TRBD1. CDR3 length: 15 residues. V dropped 5 bases and J dropped 4; count of bases not matched to a gene: 9. CDR1 is SGHAT and CDR2 is FQNNGV in the germline V gene.